The 20 T cell receptor beta chains presented below share a single source sample, sequenced in a study of blood T cells in healthy people across ages. For the second PCR, which ran for about 6 to 12 cycles, a sample-barcoded 5' primer and a J-beta primer mix were used. TCRdb itself ran the 5' RACE reads through MiXCR, one entry per CDR3 protein. Among over 600,000 distinct CDR3 sequences listed, approximately 21% were seen once. Sequenced: blood. The receptors were sampled from a man between 65 and 79 years old in good health.

A few counts support this clonotype. This chain links TRBV7-2 with TRBJ2-7; TRBD2 might be the D (6 bases). The J call may not be correct, given that the DNA end is closer to TRBJ2-1. The CDR3 is 14 residues long. Germline loops: CDR1 SGHTA, CDR2 FQGNSA. CDR3 DNA sequence: TGTGCCAGCAGCTTATCCTCGGGGGACAATGAGCAGTTCTTC. This gives the protein CASSLSSGDNEQFF.

This clonotype was observed a few times. The chain has TRBV7-6 and TRBJ2-1, with 8 bases that match TRBD2. Germline CDR1 SGHVS, CDR2 FNYEAQ. The V segment lost 5 bases and the J segment 4 bases; nucleotides outside the gene matches: 22. This CDR3 region has 20 residues. This chain's CDR3 is CASSLYPIPLKREKYNEQFF. CDR3 coding DNA: TGTGCCAGCAGCCTATACCCTATACCGTTGAAGCGGGAGAAATACAATGAGCAGTTCTTC.

The sample holds a few counts of this clonotype. V and J are TRBV5-1 and TRBJ2-5; D remains unclear. Germline CDR1 is SGHRS and CDR2 is YFSETQ. The CDR3 extends over 14 amino acids. V lost 7 bases and J lost 1, with 14 bases in between. CDR3 amino acids: CASAPSPGQETQYF. The CDR3 nucleotides are TGCGCCAGCGCCCCGAGCCCTGGCCAAGAGACCCAGTACTTC. Together with reference TRBV5-1 and TRBJ2-5, the CDR3 gives the full variable domain: KAGVTQTPRYLIKTRGQQVTLSCSPISGHRSVSWYQQTPGQGLQFLFEYFSETQRNKGNFPGRFSGRQFSNSRSEMNVSTLELGDSALYLCASAPSPGQETQYFGPGTRLLVL.

The chain is built from TRBV5-8 and TRBJ2-5; 8 bases map to TRBD2. The J call may be in error: the DNA end matches TRBJ2-1 better. This CDR3 has 15 amino acids. Germline assignment: CDR1 SGHTS and CDR2 YDEGEE. The CDR3: CASSLSGGPSNEQFF. CDR3 nucleotide sequence: TGTGCCAGCAGCTTATCGGGAGGGCCAAGCAATGAGCAGTTCTTC.

The chain links TRBV9 to TRBJ2-6; no clear D. V shed 0 bases and J shed 2 bases, with 3 bases lying between them. Germline-derived CDR1 and CDR2 are SGDLS and YYNGEE. CDR3 size: 14 residues. CDR3 in amino acids: CASSVGAGANVLTF. The CDR3 DNA is TGTGCCAGCAGCGTAGGGGCTGGGGCCAACGTCCTGACTTTC.

The chain recombines TRBV20-1 with TRBJ1-1; 8 nucleotides line up with TRBD1. With 4 bases clipped from V and 0 bases from J, the junction kept 4 bases outside the gene matches. CDR3 length equals 14 residues. Looked up from germline, CDR1 is DFQATT and CDR2 is SNEGSKA (reference sequence). Written as DNA, the CDR3 is TGCAGTGCTACACAGACAGGGGTGAACACTGAAGCTTTCTTT. It specifies CSATQTGVNTEAFF.

This clonotype showed up just a few times. The chain combines TRBV30 with TRBJ2-5; unclear D gene. In germline, CDR1 is GTSNPN, CDR2 SVGIG (reference sequence). V was clipped by 0 bases and J by 2 bases, with 7 bases between them. The CDR3 runs 13 residues. This CDR3 is CAWSVGNQETQYF. As DNA, the CDR3 is TGTGCCTGGAGTGTGGGGAATCAAGAGACCCAGTACTTC.

This clonotype appeared once. The chain is built from TRBV5-1 and TRBJ2-5, with 7 bases matching TRBD1. The assigned J gene may be wrong: the sequence end matches TRBJ2-7 better. There are 14 residues in the CDR3. Germline V gene sequence: CDR1 SGHRS, CDR2 YFSETQ. The CDR3 DNA follows: TGCGCCAGCAGCCTATCACAGGGGACCTACGAGCAGTACTTC. This sequence encodes CASSLSQGTYEQYF.

This clonotype came up once. The V call is TRBV27, the J call TRBJ2-5, with 9 bases identical to TRBD1. The J call may be faulty, since TRBJ2-7 better matches the DNA end. CDR1 and CDR2 from the germline V gene are MNHEY and SMNVEV (reference sequence). This CDR3 contains 16 residues. CDR3 DNA: TGTGCCAGCAGCCGCCTCCCTGGACAGGGGACGTACGAGCAGTACTTC. As protein: CASSRLPGQGTYEQYF.

This clonotype was seen at least ten times. The gene calls are TRBV12-3 or TRBV12-4 and TRBJ2-5; D tentatively reads TRBD1 or TRBD2 (5 bases each). There are 12 residues in the CDR3. V lost 7 bases to trimming and J lost 7 bases, with 13 bases between them. The CDR3 loop is CASTGTPRTQYF. The CDR3 DNA reads TGTGCCAGCACCGGGACCCCGCGGACCCAGTACTTC.

V and J are TRBV10-3 and TRBJ2-5; 12 bases match TRBD2. The better agreement between TRBJ2-1 and the DNA end casts doubt on the J call. This CDR3 region has 16 residues. Germline assignment: CDR1 ENHRY and CDR2 SYGVKD. CDR3 DNA: TGTGCCATCAGTGATCCTCTAGCGGGAGGGCCGAATGAGCAGTTCTTC. The encoded protein is CAISDPLAGGPNEQFF.

The chain links TRBV7-9 to TRBJ1-4; no firm D call. Trimming took 8 bases from V and 5 from J, leaving 9 bases between them. The CDR3 contains 12 residues. The germline CDR1 and CDR2 sequences are SEHNR and FQNEAQ (reference sequence). The DNA of the CDR3 is TGTGCCAGCCAAGCAATGAATGAAAAACTGTTTTTT. It encodes CASQAMNEKLFF. Together with reference TRBV7-9 and TRBJ1-4, the CDR3 gives the full variable domain: DTGVSQNPRHKITKRGQNVTFRCDPISEHNRLYWYRQTLGQGPEFLTYFQNEAQLEKSRLLSDRFSAERPKGSFSTLEIQRTEQGDSAMYLCASQAMNEKLFFGSGTQLSVL.

The gene calls are TRBV18 and TRBJ2-1; 8 bases are shared with TRBD2. This CDR3 is built from 15 residues. Unmatched junction bases numbered 6, after V lost 2 bases and J lost 6 bases. Germline CDR1 is KGHSH and CDR2 is LQKENI. The CDR3 DNA is TGTGCCAGCTCACCAATGAGCGGGAGATCCAATGAGCAGTTCTTC. Translated: CASSPMSGRSNEQFF.

This chain connects TRBV7-2 to TRBJ2-7, with unresolved D. CDR1 and CDR2 from the germline V gene are SGHTA and FQGNSA. The CDR3 runs 12 residues. V was pared by 3 bases and J by 3 bases, with 6 bases between. The CDR3 protein is CASSFTNYEQYF. In DNA form, the CDR3 reads TGTGCCAGCAGCTTTACTAACTACGAGCAGTACTTC.

The chain uses TRBV6-1 and TRBJ1-5, with 9 bases aligning to TRBD1. V dropped 7 bases and J dropped 1; count of bases not matched to a gene: 11. Looked up from germline, CDR1 is MNHNS and CDR2 is SASEGT. There are 17 residues in the CDR3. The CDR3 sequence is CASNSQGAGRSNQPQHF. The CDR3 nucleotides read TGTGCCAGCAACTCACAGGGGGCCGGGCGAAGCAATCAGCCCCAGCATTTT.

In this sample, this clonotype turned up many times. The chain is built from TRBV15 and TRBJ1-4; D gene unclear. The CDR3 is 16 amino acids. Germline V gene sequence: CDR1 LNHNV, CDR2 YYDKDF (reference sequence). V was shortened by 0 bases and J by 7 bases, with 15 bases between the two germline ends. For the CDR3, the DNA is TGTGCCACCAGCAGAGATCCGCCAGGAGGTAGTGAAAAACTGTTTTTT. This codes for CATSRDPPGGSEKLFF.

The chain links TRBV28 to TRBJ2-5; D not resolved. CDR1 is MDHEN, CDR2 SYDVKM, per germline. The CDR3 spans 15 residues. The germline V and J ends were trimmed by 5 bases and 4 bases, with 17 bases remaining between them. CDR3 sequence (DNA): TGTGCCAGCAGTCCCCCGCATGGGGTTGGAGAGACCCAGTACTTC. It translates to CASSPPHGVGETQYF.

A few counts support this clonotype. The junction does not match germline at one end; this may be a read error. This rearrangement joins TRBV29-1 to TRBJ1-2; D possibly corresponds to TRBD1 (5 bases). Per germline, CDR1 SQVTM and CDR2 ANQGSEA. The CDR3 consists of 11 residues. This chain's CDR3 is CSVEGVIGYAF. The CDR3 DNA is TGCAGCGTTGAGGGGGTCATCGGCTACGCCTTC.

This clonotype was seen at least ten times. The chain uses TRBV4-1 and TRBJ2-5; tentative D call: TRBD2 (5 bases). In germline, CDR1 is MGHRA, CDR2 YSYEKL. There are 16 residues in the CDR3. The V gene lost 0 bases and the J gene lost 7 bases, with 18 bases spanning the gap. DNA of the CDR3: TGCGCCAGCAGCCAAGATTTTAGGACTCTACTGCGGACCCAGTACTTC. This sequence encodes CASSQDFRTLLRTQYF.

This clonotype was seen a few times. Germline is not matched at one junction end, which may reflect a read error. J is TRBJ2-1 and V is TRBV12-3 or TRBV12-4; tentative D call: TRBD1 (6 bases). The CDR3 consists of 12 residues. The CDR3 region is CTSRTETMMQFF. The CDR3 bases are TGTACCAGCCGGACAGAAACAATGATGCAGTTCTTC.